These 20 T cell receptor beta chains originate from one sample sequenced in a study of blood T cell repertoires in COVID-19. Generated by immunoSEQ multiplex PCR, the TCRdb table keeps only in-frame clones and is missing some. The profile shows around 170,000 clones, approximately 81% of them singletons. The sequencing input was peripheral blood. All receptors derive from a man aged 18 to 30 with active or convalescent COVID-19.

As DNA, the CDR3 is TGTGCCAGCAGCTTAGTCGAGCGGCTACAACTGTTTTTT. Translating gives CASSLVERLQLFF. The chain employs TRBV11-2 and TRBJ1-4; D uncertain. This CDR3 is 13 amino acids long. Trimming cost V 1 base and J 12 bases, with 12 bases left between them. Germline V gene lookup returns CDR1 SGHAT and CDR2 FQNNGV.

The chain has TRBV4-2 and TRBJ2-1; 7 bases agree with TRBD2. After removal of 5 bases from V and 1 base from J, the junction contained 8 bases not matched to a gene. The germline V gene encodes CDR1 LGHNA and CDR2 YNFKEQ. This CDR3 is 16 amino acids long. This chain's CDR3 is CASSVEGGSSYNEQFF. CDR3 bases: TGTGCCAGCAGCGTAGAGGGAGGGAGTTCCTACAATGAGCAGTTCTTC.

The chain has TRBV27 and TRBJ2-3, with a possible D match to TRBD1 (6 bases). The length of the CDR3 is 15 residues. Germline CDR1 reads MNHEY; CDR2 reads SMNVEV (reference sequence). Trimming pared 3 bases from V and 2 bases from J, leaving 12 bases between. CDR3 protein: CASSLWGQTTDTQYF. The CDR3 DNA reads TGTGCCAGCAGTTTGTGGGGGCAAACCACAGATACGCAGTATTTT.

The chain couples TRBV6-2 or TRBV6-3 to TRBJ1-5, with 7 bases aligning to TRBD1. The ends lost 2 bases at V and 4 bases at J; junction bases unmatched: 14. Germline V gene sequence: CDR1 MNHEY, CDR2 SVGEGT. This CDR3 contains 18 residues. Written as DNA, the CDR3 is TGTGCCAGCAGTTACGGAATGAGTAGAGGGGGCGGTAATCAGCCCCAGCATTTT. Protein: CASSYGMSRGGGNQPQHF.

The chain recombines TRBV6-2 or TRBV6-3 with TRBJ2-1, with 8 bases fitting TRBD2. The junction had 13 bases not matched to a gene; V was cut back by 3 bases and J by 3 bases. Germline CDR1 MNHEY, CDR2 SVGEGT. This CDR3 has 18 amino acids. CDR3 DNA sequence: TGTGCCAGCAGTTATTACCCCTTACTAGCGGCGAACTACAATGAGCAGTTCTTC. Its protein product is CASSYYPLLAANYNEQFF.

This clone has ten or more counts. The CDR3 region is CASSSGTGSAEQYF. The CDR3 nucleotides are TGTGCCAGCAGCTCCGGGACAGGGAGTGCCGAGCAGTACTTC. This chain joins TRBV13 and TRBJ2-7; 9 nucleotides align to TRBD1. J lost 6 bases, V lost 4 bases, and 7 bases had no gene match. CDR1 is PRHDT and CDR2 is FYEKMQ in the germline V gene (reference sequence). This CDR3 comprises 14 residues. Combining the CDR3 with reference TRBV13 and TRBJ2-7 gives the whole variable domain AAGVIQSPRHLIKEKRETATLKCYPIPRHDTVYWYQQGPGQDPQFLISFYEKMQSDKGSIPDRFSAQQFSDYHSELNMSSLELGDSALYFCASSSGTGSAEQYFGPGTRLTVT.

The chain couples TRBV19 to TRBJ1-3; maybe TRBD1 (6 bases). The CDR3 loop spans 14 amino acids. The germline V gene has CDR1 LNHDA and CDR2 SQIVND (reference sequence). Trimming took off 6 bases at V and 2 bases at J, with 11 bases between the two ends. This CDR3 is CASRLSGAGNTIYF. Here the CDR3 DNA reads TGTGCCAGTAGATTGTCAGGGGCTGGAAACACCATATATTTT.

The V and J genes are TRBV28 and TRBJ1-5; 9 bases align to TRBD1. CDR3 size: 15 residues. V lost 5 bases to trimming and J lost 4 bases; unmatched junction nucleotides: 6. Germline CDR1 MDHEN, CDR2 SYDVKM. CDR3 bases: TGTGCCAGCAGTGGGAGGACAGGGGAAAATCAGCCCCAGCATTTT. Translated, it gives CASSGRTGENQPQHF.

The genes are TRBV28 and TRBJ2-2; TRBD1 matches 8 bases. V lost 6 bases, J lost 4 bases, and 4 bases stayed unmatched. Per the germline V gene, CDR1 is MDHEN and CDR2 is SYDVKM. CDR3 size: 14 residues. The CDR3 spells CASSKTGATGELFF. CDR3 nucleotide sequence: TGTGCCAGCAGCAAGACAGGGGCCACCGGGGAGCTGTTTTTT.

This chain links TRBV6-2 or TRBV6-3 with TRBJ1-6, with D uncertain. The CDR3 is 14 residues long. Per germline, CDR1 MNHEY and CDR2 SVGEGT. V was shortened by 5 bases and J by 4 bases, with 9 bases between the two germline ends. CDR3 in amino acids: CASSATLYNSPLHF. The CDR3 bases are TGTGCCAGCAGTGCTACACTATATAATTCACCCCTCCACTTT.

This rearrangement joins TRBV11-2 to TRBJ2-3; D gene uncertain. Germline lookup yields CDR1 SGHAT and CDR2 FQNNGV. The V and J ends lost 7 bases and 6 bases respectively, with 14 bases between them. The CDR3 consists of 13 residues. CDR3 residues: CASKLGSGDTQYF. For the CDR3, the DNA is TGTGCCAGCAAACTCGGATCCGGGGATACGCAGTATTTT.

The chain is built from TRBV28 and TRBJ2-7; maybe TRBD2 (6 bases). The CDR3 runs 15 residues. The V and J ends lost 5 bases and 6 bases respectively, with 20 bases between them. Germline CDR1 MDHEN, CDR2 SYDVKM. The CDR3 sequence: CASSIRKGTGGEQYF. For the CDR3, the DNA is TGTGCCAGCAGTATACGAAAGGGAACCGGGGGCGAGCAGTACTTC.

The chain links TRBV19 to TRBJ1-5; D is unresolved. Trimming left V 8 bases short and J 2 bases short, with 13 bases between. CDR1 is LNHDA, CDR2 SQIVND, per germline (reference sequence). The CDR3 is made up of 14 amino acids. CDR3 sequence (DNA): TGTGCCAGTCGGAGGATGGCTGGCAATCAGCCCCAGCATTTT. It specifies CASRRMAGNQPQHF. The full variable domain, completed using reference TRBV19 and TRBJ1-5, is DGGITQSPKYLFRKEGQNVTLSCEQNLNHDAMYWYRQDPGQGLRLIYYSQIVNDFQKGDIAEGYSVSREKKESFPLTVTSAQKNPTAFYLCASRRMAGNQPQHFGDGTRLSIL.

This clone occurred a few times. The V gene is TRBV3-1 (or the pseudogene TRBV3-2), the J gene TRBJ2-2; 7 bases align to TRBD2. With V trimmed by 0 bases and J by 0 bases, 7 bases remained unmatched. Germline V lookup: CDR1 LGHDT, CDR2 YNNKEL (reference sequence). The CDR3 is made up of 18 amino acids. CDR3 bases: TGTGCCAGCAGCCAAGATTCGGGGGGACGAACGAACACCGGGGAGCTGTTTTTT. Translated: CASSQDSGGRTNTGELFF.

The chain has TRBV11-3 and TRBJ2-1, with 8 nucleotides matching TRBD2. V shed 0 bases, J shed 3 bases, and the junction held 1 base outside the gene matches. This CDR3 has 15 amino acids. The germline gives CDR1 SGHNT, CDR2 YENEEA. The CDR3 loop reads CASSLDSGVYNEQFF. The CDR3 DNA reads TGTGCCAGCAGCTTAGATAGCGGGGTCTACAATGAGCAGTTCTTC.

The DNA for the CDR3 is TGTGCCAGCAGCCAAGGGGGCGGGGGGACTAGCACAGATACGCAGTATTTT. It is translated as CASSQGGGGTSTDTQYF. The chain employs TRBV3-1 (or the pseudogene TRBV3-2) and TRBJ2-3, with TRBD2 identical over 8 bases. Trimming took 1 base from V and 0 from J; bases not matched to a gene: 6. The germline V gene encodes CDR1 LGHDT and CDR2 YNNKEL (reference sequence). The CDR3 is 17 residues long.

This CDR3 reads CASSGDRTNTEAFF. The CDR3 DNA follows: TGTGCCAGCTCGGGCGACAGGACAAACACTGAAGCTTTCTTT. The V gene is TRBV18, the J gene TRBJ1-1; perhaps TRBD1 as D (6 bases). V lost 6 bases and J 2 bases, leaving 13 bases between the germline ends. This CDR3 has 14 residues. Germline V gives CDR1 KGHSH, CDR2 LQKENI.

J is TRBJ2-7 and V is TRBV10-3; the match to TRBD1 covers 10 bases. The V gene end was trimmed by 6 bases and the J gene end by 0 bases; junction bases not matched to a gene: 2. The CDR3 extends over 14 amino acids. The germline V gene encodes CDR1 ENHRY and CDR2 SYGVKD. The CDR3 region has the DNA TGTGCCATCAGCTGGACAGGGGGCTCCTACGAGCAGTACTTC. Translated, it gives CAISWTGGSYEQYF.

V usage is TRBV4-1 and J usage is TRBJ2-7; 9 bases match TRBD1. CDR3 length equals 12 residues. Germline trimming cut 6 bases from V and 7 bases from J; bases unmatched to any gene: 4. CDR1 is MGHRA and CDR2 is YSYEKL in the germline V gene. The CDR3: CASRQGAGEQYF. The CDR3 DNA follows: TGCGCCAGCAGACAGGGGGCGGGTGAGCAGTACTTC.

This clone was seen once. The chain recombines TRBV11-2 with TRBJ2-7, with 7 bases matching TRBD2. CDR3 size: 12 residues. From germline, CDR1 is SGHAT and CDR2 FQNNGV. V gave up 4 bases and J gave up 12 bases; unmatched junction bases: 9. For the CDR3, the DNA is TGTGCCAGCAGCTCCATTAGGGGAGGGTGGTACTTC. Translated, it gives CASSSIRGGWYF.